This T cell receptor (beta chain) was captured in a study of radiotherapy plus CTLA-4 blockade in lung cancer. Study-wide points: After treatment with radiotherapy plus ipilimumab, TCR clones that came from the tumor expanded in blood. In blood, early T cell clone dynamics reportedly predicted response best, together with interferon-beta.

Comment on this clone: Its antigen is not identified.

Sequencing was performed with immunoSEQ multiplex PCR; in TCRdb, only in-frame clones are kept and a portion is missing. The sample lists roughly 130,000 clones, 90% occurring once. Chemo-refractory metastatic non-small-cell lung cancer patients were treated with focal radiation plus CTLA-4 blockade with ipilimumab. The V and J ends lost 6 bases and 2 bases respectively, with 5 bases between them. The CDR3 sequence is 13 residues long. The germline V gene has CDR1 MDHEN and CDR2 SYDVKM. This sample comprised peripheral blood, obtained from a patient treated with radiotherapy plus ipilimumab. V and J are TRBV28 and TRBJ2-6; D is undetermined. The sequence was collected from a human donor with non-small cell lung cancer that progressed on radiotherapy plus ipilimumab. Here the CDR3 reads CASRIPGANVLTF. For the CDR3, the DNA is TGTGCCAGCAGGATACCTGGGGCCAACGTCCTGACTTTC.